This TCR beta chain was retrieved from a study of cytomegalovirus exposure and HLA in healthy donors. The wider study: Findings of an earlier analysis included around 120 million unique TCR beta sequences from roughly 200 million T cells.

The study's findings and limits: Based on reports, TCR beta sequences accurately predicted HLA-A and HLA-B alleles for most subjects. Sequencing artifact likely explains a cluster of highly shared sequence variants. As a later analysis showed, several of the most significant clusters appeared to be linked to common viral pathogens.

It was with 60 Vbeta and 13 Jbeta primers that the PCR ran. Sequencing used immunoSEQ multiplex PCR; TCRdb keeps in-frame clones, though not all of them. The sample has a few hundred thousand clones, 75% to 85% seen once. This clone was seen once. What it binds is not known. V was cut by 0 bases and J by 4 bases, with 10 bases left in between. CDR1 is SGHAT, CDR2 FQNNGV, per germline. The CDR3 consists of 14 residues. This sequence originates from a girl aged 5-17 years in good health and CMV-seronegative. This chain joins TRBV11-2 and TRBJ2-7; TRBD2 might be the D (5 bases). Specimen: PBMCs. CDR3 sequence reads: CASSLEGWRYEQYF. The CDR3 DNA is TGTGCCAGCAGCTTAGAGGGTTGGAGGTACGAGCAGTACTTC. Full variable domain (outside the CDR3, taken from reference TRBV11-2 and TRBJ2-7): EAGVAQSPRYKIIEKRQSVAFWCNPISGHATLYWYQQILGQGPKLLIQFQNNGVVDDSQLPKDRFSAERLKGVDSTLKIQPAKLEDSAVYLCASSLEGWRYEQYFGPGTRLTVT.